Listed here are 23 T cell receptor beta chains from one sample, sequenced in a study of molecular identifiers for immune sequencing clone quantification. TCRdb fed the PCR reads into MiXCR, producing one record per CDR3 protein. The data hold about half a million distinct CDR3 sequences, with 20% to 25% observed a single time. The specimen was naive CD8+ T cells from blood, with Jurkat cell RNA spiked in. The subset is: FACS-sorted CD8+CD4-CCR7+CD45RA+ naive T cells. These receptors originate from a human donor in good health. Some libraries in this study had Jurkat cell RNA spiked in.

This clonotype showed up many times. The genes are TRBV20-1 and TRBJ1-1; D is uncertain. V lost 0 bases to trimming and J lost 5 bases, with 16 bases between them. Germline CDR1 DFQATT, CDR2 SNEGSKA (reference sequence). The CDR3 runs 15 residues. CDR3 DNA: TGCAGTGCTAGAGATTATTCCATACCCCTTACTGAAGCTTTCTTT. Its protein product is CSARDYSIPLTEAFF.

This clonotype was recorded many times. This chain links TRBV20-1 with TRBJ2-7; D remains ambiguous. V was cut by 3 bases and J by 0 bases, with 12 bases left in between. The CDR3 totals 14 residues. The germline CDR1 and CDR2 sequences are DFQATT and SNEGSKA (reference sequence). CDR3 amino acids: CSARYSRTSYEQYF. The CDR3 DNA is TGCAGTGCTAGGTACAGTAGAACCTCCTACGAGCAGTACTTC.

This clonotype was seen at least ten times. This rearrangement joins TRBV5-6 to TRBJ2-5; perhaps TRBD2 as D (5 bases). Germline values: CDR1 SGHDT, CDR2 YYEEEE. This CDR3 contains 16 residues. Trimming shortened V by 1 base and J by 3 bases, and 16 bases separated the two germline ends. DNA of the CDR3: TGTGCCAGCAGCTTGTGGGCCGCGGGTTACGAAGAGACCCAGTACTTC. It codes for CASSLWAAGYEETQYF.

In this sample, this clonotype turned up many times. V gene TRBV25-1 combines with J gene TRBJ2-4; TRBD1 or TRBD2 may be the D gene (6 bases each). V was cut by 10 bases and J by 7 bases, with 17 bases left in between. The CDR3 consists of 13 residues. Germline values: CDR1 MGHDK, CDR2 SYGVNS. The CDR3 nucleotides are TGTGCCACAGGGGATGAGGGAGGTAACATTCAGTACTTC. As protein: CATGDEGGNIQYF.

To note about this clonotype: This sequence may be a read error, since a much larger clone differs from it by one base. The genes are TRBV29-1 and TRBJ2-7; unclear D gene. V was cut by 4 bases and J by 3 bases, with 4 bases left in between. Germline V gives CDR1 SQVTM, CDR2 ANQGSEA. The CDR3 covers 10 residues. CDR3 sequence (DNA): TGCAGCGTTGCGGGCTACGAGCAGTACTTC. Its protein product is CSVAGYEQYF.

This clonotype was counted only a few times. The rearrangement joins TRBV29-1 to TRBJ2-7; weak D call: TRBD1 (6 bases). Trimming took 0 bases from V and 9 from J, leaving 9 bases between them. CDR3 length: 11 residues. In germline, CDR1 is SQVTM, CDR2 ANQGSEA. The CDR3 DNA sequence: TGCAGCGTTGAAGACAGGGGACCGCAGTACTTC. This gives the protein CSVEDRGPQYF.

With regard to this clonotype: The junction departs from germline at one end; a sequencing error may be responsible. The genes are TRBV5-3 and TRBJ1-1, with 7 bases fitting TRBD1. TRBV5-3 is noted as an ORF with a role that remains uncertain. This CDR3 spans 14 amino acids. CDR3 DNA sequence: TGTGCCAGCAGCTCGACCCGAGGACAGGTTGAAGCTTTCTTT. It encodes CASSSTRGQVEAFF.

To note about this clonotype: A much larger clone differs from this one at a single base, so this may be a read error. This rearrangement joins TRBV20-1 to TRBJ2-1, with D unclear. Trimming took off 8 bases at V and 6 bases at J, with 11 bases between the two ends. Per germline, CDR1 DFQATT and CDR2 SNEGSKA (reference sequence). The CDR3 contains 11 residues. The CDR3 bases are TGCAGTACCAGAGTTGTCAATGAGCAGTTCTTC. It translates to CSTRVVNEQFF.

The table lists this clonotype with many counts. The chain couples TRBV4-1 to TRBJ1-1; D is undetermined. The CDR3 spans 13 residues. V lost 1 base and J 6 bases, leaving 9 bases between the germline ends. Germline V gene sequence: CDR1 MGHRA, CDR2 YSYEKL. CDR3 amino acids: CASSQASRPEAFF. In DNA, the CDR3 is TGCGCCAGCAGCCAAGCCTCCAGACCTGAAGCTTTCTTT.

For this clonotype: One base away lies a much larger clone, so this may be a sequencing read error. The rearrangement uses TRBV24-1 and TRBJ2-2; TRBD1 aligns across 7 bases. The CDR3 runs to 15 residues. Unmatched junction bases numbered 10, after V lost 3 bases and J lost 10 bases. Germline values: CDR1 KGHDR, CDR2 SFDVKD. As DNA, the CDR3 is TGTGCCACCAGTGATACTCGGACAGGATTCGAGGAGCTGTTTTTT. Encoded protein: CATSDTRTGFEELFF.

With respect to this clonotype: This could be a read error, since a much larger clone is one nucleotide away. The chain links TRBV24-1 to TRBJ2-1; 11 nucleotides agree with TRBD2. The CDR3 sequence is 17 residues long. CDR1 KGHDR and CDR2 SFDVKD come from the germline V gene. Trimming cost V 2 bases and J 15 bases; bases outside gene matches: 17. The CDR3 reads CATSDSQGSLAGGQLFF. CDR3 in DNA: TGTGCCACCAGTGATTCCCAAGGGAGTCTAGCGGGGGGCCAACTGTTCTTC.

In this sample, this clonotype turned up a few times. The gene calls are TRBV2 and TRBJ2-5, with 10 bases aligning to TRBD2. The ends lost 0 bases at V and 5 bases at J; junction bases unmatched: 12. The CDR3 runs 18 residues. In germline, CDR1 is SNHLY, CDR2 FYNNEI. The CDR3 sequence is CASSEAQTGTSAGETQYF. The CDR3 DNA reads TGTGCCAGCAGTGAAGCCCAGACCGGGACTAGCGCAGGGGAGACCCAGTACTTC.

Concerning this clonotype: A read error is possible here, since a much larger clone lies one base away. The CDR3: CASSQARRAEQHF. The DNA of the CDR3 is TGTGCCAGCAGCCAGGCCAGGCGGGCCGAGCAGCACTTC. The chain combines TRBV14 with TRBJ2-7; tentatively, D is TRBD2 (5 bases). The CDR3 loop spans 13 amino acids. CDR1 is SGHDN, CDR2 FVKESK, per germline.

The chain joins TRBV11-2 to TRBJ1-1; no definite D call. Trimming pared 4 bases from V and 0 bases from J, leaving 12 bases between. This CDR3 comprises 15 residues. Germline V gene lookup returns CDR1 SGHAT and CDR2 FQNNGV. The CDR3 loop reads CASSSDYRMNTEAFF. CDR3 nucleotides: TGTGCCAGCAGCTCGGATTACAGAATGAACACTGAAGCTTTCTTT. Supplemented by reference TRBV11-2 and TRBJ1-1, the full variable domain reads EAGVAQSPRYKIIEKRQSVAFWCNPISGHATLYWYQQILGQGPKLLIQFQNNGVVDDSQLPKDRFSAERLKGVDSTLKIQPAKLEDSAVYLCASSSDYRMNTEAFFGQGTRLTVV.

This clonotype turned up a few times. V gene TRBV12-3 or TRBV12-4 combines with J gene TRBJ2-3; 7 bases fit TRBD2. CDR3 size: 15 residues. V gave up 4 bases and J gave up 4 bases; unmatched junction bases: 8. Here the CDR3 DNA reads TGTGCCAGCAGTTCCGCGACTAGCATCCCAGATACGCAGTATTTT. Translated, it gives CASSSATSIPDTQYF.

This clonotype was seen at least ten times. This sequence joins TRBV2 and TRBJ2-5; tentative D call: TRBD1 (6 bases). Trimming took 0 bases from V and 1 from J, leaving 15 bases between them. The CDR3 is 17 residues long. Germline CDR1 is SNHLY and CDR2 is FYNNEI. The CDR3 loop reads CASSEAFRGWFQETQYF. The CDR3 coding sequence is TGTGCCAGCAGTGAAGCGTTCAGGGGATGGTTCCAAGAGACCCAGTACTTC.

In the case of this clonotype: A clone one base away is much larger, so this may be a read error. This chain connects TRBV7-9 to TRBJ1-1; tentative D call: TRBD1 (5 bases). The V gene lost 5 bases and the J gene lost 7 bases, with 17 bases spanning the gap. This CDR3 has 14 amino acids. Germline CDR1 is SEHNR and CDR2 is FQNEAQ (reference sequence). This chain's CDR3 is CASSATTDYVEAFF. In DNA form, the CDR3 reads TGTGCCAGCAGCGCAACGACAGATTATGTTGAAGCTTTCTTT.

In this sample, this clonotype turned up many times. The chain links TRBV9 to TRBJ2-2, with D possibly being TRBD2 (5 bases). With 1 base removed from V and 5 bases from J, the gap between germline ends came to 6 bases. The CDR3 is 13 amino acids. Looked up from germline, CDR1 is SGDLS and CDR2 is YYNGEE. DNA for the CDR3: TGTGCCAGCAGCGTACTAGCAACCGGGGAGCTGTTTTTT. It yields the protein CASSVLATGELFF.

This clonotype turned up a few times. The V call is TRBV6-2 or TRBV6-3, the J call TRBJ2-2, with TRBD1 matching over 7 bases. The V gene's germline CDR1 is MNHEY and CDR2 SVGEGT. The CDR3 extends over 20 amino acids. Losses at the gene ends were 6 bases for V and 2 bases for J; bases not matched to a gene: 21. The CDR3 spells CASSPVLGQALQANTGELFF. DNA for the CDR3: TGTGCCAGCAGCCCTGTTCTCGGACAGGCGTTACAAGCCAACACCGGGGAGCTGTTTTTT.

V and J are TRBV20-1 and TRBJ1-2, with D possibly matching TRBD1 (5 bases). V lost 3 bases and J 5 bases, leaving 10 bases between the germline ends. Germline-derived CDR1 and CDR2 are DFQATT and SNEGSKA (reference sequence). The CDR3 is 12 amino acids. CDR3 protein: CSARGWGYGYTF. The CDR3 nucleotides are TGCAGTGCTAGGGGTTGGGGGTATGGCTACACCTTC.

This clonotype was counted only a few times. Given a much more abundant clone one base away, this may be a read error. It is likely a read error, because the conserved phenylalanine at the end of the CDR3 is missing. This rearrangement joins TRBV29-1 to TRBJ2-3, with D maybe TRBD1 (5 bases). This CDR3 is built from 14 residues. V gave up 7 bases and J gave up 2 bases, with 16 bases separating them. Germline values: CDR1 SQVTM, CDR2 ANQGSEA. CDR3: CSADGQEFTDTQYL. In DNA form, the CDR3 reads TGCAGCGCGGACGGACAAGAATTCACAGATACGCAGTATCTT.

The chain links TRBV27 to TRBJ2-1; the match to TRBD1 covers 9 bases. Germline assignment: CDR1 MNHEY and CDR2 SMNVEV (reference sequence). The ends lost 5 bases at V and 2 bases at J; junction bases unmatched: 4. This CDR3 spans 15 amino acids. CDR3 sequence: CASSRGTGPYNEQFF. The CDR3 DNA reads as TGTGCCAGCAGTCGAGGGACAGGGCCCTACAATGAGCAGTTCTTC.

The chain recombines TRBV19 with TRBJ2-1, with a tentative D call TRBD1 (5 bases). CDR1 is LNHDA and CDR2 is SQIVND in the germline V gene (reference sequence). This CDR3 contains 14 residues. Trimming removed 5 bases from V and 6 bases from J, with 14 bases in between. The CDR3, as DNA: TGTGCCAGTAGTCTCCCTGGGGCATCCAATGAGCAGTTCTTC. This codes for CASSLPGASNEQFF.